Below are 14 T cell receptor beta chains sequenced from a single sample in a study of cytomegalovirus exposure and HLA in healthy donors. PCR involved 60 Vbeta and 13 Jbeta primers. Clones were sequenced by immunoSEQ multiplex PCR, and TCRdb holds only the in-frame ones, with some missing. This sample has approximately 110,000 clones, with over 65% found just once. Specimen: PBMCs. Receptors were obtained from a man in his forties or fifties in good health and CMV-seropositive.

A remark on this clone: The limits of the CDR3 on the DNA are not certain, so only TCRdb's listed CDR3 is given. The chain carries TRBV12-1 and TRBJ2-7; TRBD1, the D gene given by the table, was not confirmed from the DNA. TRBV12-1 is a pseudogene locus. The CDR3 contains 13 residues when both ends are counted. The CDR3 sequence is CASVGTGSYEQYF.

A few counts support this clone. V and J are TRBV11-2 and TRBJ2-7; unclear D gene. The CDR3 consists of 16 residues. Germline CDR1 and CDR2: SGHAT and FQNNGV. V lost 1 base to trimming and J lost 1 base, with 14 bases between them. As DNA, the CDR3 is TGTGCCAGCAGCTTAGTTGGCGGTATAACGTCCTACGAGCAGTACTTC. It translates to CASSLVGGITSYEQYF.

The chain is built from TRBV28 and TRBJ2-5, with TRBD2 matching over 10 bases. Per the germline V gene, CDR1 is MDHEN and CDR2 is SYDVKM. The CDR3 spans 17 residues. V was pared by 3 bases and J by 4 bases, with 11 bases of the junction left unmatched. The CDR3 reads CASSFPGGSGGSETQYF. The CDR3 DNA follows: TGTGCCAGCAGTTTCCCCGGGGGTAGCGGGGGGTCAGAGACCCAGTACTTC. Looking up the rest from reference TRBV28 and TRBJ2-5 gives the full variable domain: DVKVTQSSRYLVKRTGEKVFLECVQDMDHENMFWYRQDPGLGLRLIYFSYDVKMKEKGDIPEGYSVSREKKERFSLILESASTNQTSMYLCASSFPGGSGGSETQYFGPGTRLLVL.

The chain couples TRBV7-3 to TRBJ1-6, with a weak D call TRBD1 (6 bases). CDR1 is SGHTA, CDR2 FQGTGA, per germline. CDR3 length equals 15 residues. The ends were cut back, 0 bases at V and 9 bases at J, with 12 bases in the middle. CDR3 sequence: CASSLTQGDTSPLHF. For the CDR3, the DNA is TGTGCCAGCAGCTTAACACAGGGAGACACTTCACCCCTCCACTTT.

The rearrangement joins TRBV10-2 to TRBJ1-3, with 7 bases identical to TRBD1. The CDR3 length is 15 residues. The V and J ends lost 6 bases and 2 bases, in that order; junction bases with no gene match: 7. The germline gives CDR1 WSHSY, CDR2 SAAADI. CDR3 sequence (DNA): TGCGCCAGCAGCCCTGGGGGGACAGCTGGAAACACCATATATTTT. Protein product: CASSPGGTAGNTIYF.

The rearrangement links TRBV5-4 to TRBJ1-5; D is perhaps TRBD1 (6 bases). The CDR3 has 17 amino acids. CDR1 SGHNT and CDR2 YYREEE come from the germline V gene (reference sequence). Trimming took 2 bases from V and 2 from J, leaving 17 bases between them. The CDR3 sequence is CASSFPGQPFGNQPQHF. The CDR3 DNA reads as TGTGCCAGCAGCTTTCCAGGACAGCCCTTTGGCAATCAGCCCCAGCATTTT.

The rearrangement joins TRBV6-5 to TRBJ1-1, with D perhaps matching TRBD1 (5 bases). Germline-derived CDR1 and CDR2 are MNHEY and SVGAGI. V lost 2 bases, J lost 6 bases, and 13 bases lay in between. This CDR3 contains 14 residues. The CDR3 region is CASSYPGGGAEAFF. For the CDR3, the DNA is TGTGCCAGCAGTTACCCGGGCGGGGGGGCTGAAGCTTTCTTT.

The chain has TRBV4-3 and TRBJ1-2, with a possible D match to TRBD1 (5 bases). Germline assignment: CDR1 LGHNA and CDR2 YSLEER. The V end lost 3 bases, the J end lost 8 bases, and 19 bases lay between the germline ends. This CDR3 is built from 15 residues. This CDR3 is CASSQEMGRADGYTF. The CDR3, as DNA: TGCGCCAGCAGCCAGGAGATGGGCAGGGCGGACGGCTACACCTTC.

The V and J genes are TRBV5-5 and TRBJ2-5, with D unclear. Looked up from germline, CDR1 is SGHKS and CDR2 is YYEKEE (reference sequence). The CDR3 is 12 residues long. Trimming left V 1 base short and J 6 bases short, with 7 bases between. This chain's CDR3 is CASSLLEKTQYF. DNA for the CDR3: TGTGCCAGCAGCTTGTTGGAGAAGACCCAGTACTTC.

The rearrangement joins TRBV5-4 to TRBJ1-4; no firm D call. The CDR3 length is 14 residues. Trimming took 3 bases from V and 7 from J, leaving 13 bases between them. Looked up from germline, CDR1 is SGHNT and CDR2 is YYREEE (reference sequence). This chain's CDR3 is CASSSSQLGEKLFF. In DNA, the CDR3 is TGTGCCAGCAGCTCGTCCCAGCTAGGTGAAAAACTGTTTTTT.

The table lists this clone with a few counts. The genes are TRBV9 and TRBJ2-3, with D perhaps matching TRBD1 (5 bases). The CDR3 totals 15 residues. Trimming shortened V by 1 base and J by 5 bases, and 14 bases separated the two germline ends. Germline-derived CDR1 and CDR2 are SGDLS and YYNGEE. The CDR3 protein is CASSVRSGIQDTQYF. The CDR3 DNA follows: TGTGCCAGCAGCGTAAGGTCAGGGATTCAAGATACGCAGTATTTT. The full variable domain, with the rest looked up from reference TRBV9 and TRBJ2-3, is DSGVTQTPKHLITATGQRVTLRCSPRSGDLSVYWYQQSLDQGLQFLIQYYNGEERAKGNILERFSAQQFPDLHSELNLSSLELGDSALYFCASSVRSGIQDTQYFGPGTRLTVL.

The rearrangement uses TRBV18 and TRBJ2-1, with 10 bases identical to TRBD2. Trimming removed 5 bases from V and 3 bases from J; junction bases left unmatched: 7. The CDR3 contains 16 residues. Germline V gives CDR1 KGHSH, CDR2 LQKENI. The CDR3 DNA is TGTGCCAGCTCAGCCTCACTAGCGGGGTACTACAATGAGCAGTTCTTC. As protein: CASSASLAGYYNEQFF. Full variable domain (missing parts from reference TRBV18 and TRBJ2-1): NAGVMQNPRHLVRRRGQEARLRCSPMKGHSHVYWYRQLPEEGLKFMVYLQKENIIDESGMPKERFSAEFPKEGPSILRIQQVVRGDSAAYFCASSASLAGYYNEQFFGPGTRLTVL.

The chain combines TRBV20-1 with TRBJ1-1, with TRBD1 matching over 7 bases. Trimming removed 0 bases from V and 8 bases from J; junction bases left unmatched: 0. The CDR3 is 11 amino acids. CDR1 DFQATT and CDR2 SNEGSKA come from the germline V gene (reference sequence). CDR3 in amino acids: CSARDRGEAFF. The CDR3, as DNA: TGCAGTGCTAGAGACAGGGGGGAAGCTTTCTTT.

This chain uses TRBV28 with TRBJ1-5, with 8 positions matching TRBD1. V trimming: 4 bases; J trimming: 1 base; junction bases outside the gene matches: 21. This CDR3 comprises 21 residues. Germline assignment: CDR1 MDHEN and CDR2 SYDVKM. DNA of the CDR3: TGTGCCAGCAGTTACATAACTATGCACGGGACAGGAGACCAAAGCAATCAGCCCCAGCATTTT. This codes for CASSYITMHGTGDQSNQPQHF. The full variable domain, rest sourced from reference TRBV28 and TRBJ1-5, is DVKVTQSSRYLVKRTGEKVFLECVQDMDHENMFWYRQDPGLGLRLIYFSYDVKMKEKGDIPEGYSVSREKKERFSLILESASTNQTSMYLCASSYITMHGTGDQSNQPQHFGDGTRLSIL.